One T cell receptor beta chain is described in this entry. Antigen specificity is unknown. The data are from a study of CD8+ T cells in alopecia areata. Study-level findings and limits: As there was one nonresponder, how baseline CD8+ expansion relates to response remains uncertain. While tofacitinib was given, many expanded lesional clones persisted in scalp and blood.

Sequencing used cDNA as its template, made by extracting RNA and reverse transcribing it. TCRdb's copy holds only in-frame clones and misses some; the assay was immunoSEQ multiplex PCR. The sample yields 150,000 to 200,000 clones, roughly two thirds seen once. The treatment is: oral pan-JAK inhibitor, 5-10 mg twice daily. Peripheral blood and lesional scalp punch biopsies came from alopecia areata patients. The specimen was CD4+ T cells sorted from blood, collected at week 4, from a patient treated with tofacitinib. This clonotype originated in a human donor with alopecia areata.

The CDR3 loop reads CASTQQQRGYTF. As DNA, the CDR3 is TGTGCCAGCACCCAGCAACAGCGGGGCTACACCTTC. This sequence joins TRBV5-6 and TRBJ1-2, with D unresolved. CDR1 is SGHDT, CDR2 YYEEEE, per germline. Trimming shortened V by 6 bases and J by 8 bases, and 14 bases separated the two germline ends. This CDR3 spans 12 amino acids.